These T cell receptor beta chains were read from a single sample in a study of cytomegalovirus exposure and HLA in healthy donors. Profiled with immunoSEQ multiplex PCR; TCRdb holds only in-frame clones, not every one. The profile covers 150,000 or so clones, with around 77% appearing a single time and 1% taken by the ten largest. Sequenced input: PBMCs. Receptors originate from a woman aged 50 to 65 in good health and CMV-seropositive. The conserved cysteine and the conserved F or W are not part of the CDR3 here. A D gene is named only where the DNA matches it firmly. Clone size is stated in some rows and not others, as once, few, many or a class when expanded.

d_gene	abundance	j_gene	v_gene	CDR3aa
NA	NA	TRBJ1-2	TRBV9	ASSVRDSNYGYT
TRBD1	NA	TRBJ2-3	TRBV4-2	ASSRGQTGFPTDTQY
TRBD1	NA	TRBJ1-5	TRBV19	ASWGQINQPQH
TRBD2	NA	TRBJ2-3	TRBV13	ASSPLGLAETDTQY
TRBD1	NA	TRBJ2-2	TRBV4-1	ASSLPGTGAGELF
TRBD1	NA	TRBJ1-3	TRBV9	ASSGTGGAGNTIY
TRBD1	NA	TRBJ1-5	TRBV7-8	ASSQLPTRDSGRNAPQH
TRBD1	NA	TRBJ2-7	TRBV7-6	ASSHRRGTITYEQY
NA	NA	TRBJ1-2	TRBV6-5	ASSSIQLYGYT
NA	NA	TRBJ1-4	TRBV15	ATSRAGGTAEKLF
TRBD2	once	TRBJ2-3	TRBV10-3	AISDGTSIDTQY
NA	NA	TRBJ2-2	TRBV28	ATYSSTGELF
TRBD1	NA	TRBJ2-2	TRBV5-1	ASSLTQGPGELF
NA	NA	TRBJ2-1	TRBV28	ASRTLGNEQF
NA	NA	TRBJ1-5	TRBV7-2	ASSPRGIDNQPQH
TRBD2	once	TRBJ2-1	TRBV7-2	ASSPRAGGGEQF
TRBD1	NA	TRBJ1-2	TRBV27	ASSLYGDSTNYGYT
NA	NA	TRBJ2-7	TRBV18	ASSPSLVGSYEQY
TRBD2	NA	TRBJ2-7	TRBV19	ASGYGGGFSYEQY
NA	NA	TRBJ1-2	TRBV2	ASTTESNYGYT
TRBD1	NA	TRBJ2-5	TRBV7-2	ASSLRRDRASVETQY
NA	NA	TRBJ1-5	TRBV19	ASSMHREQPQH
NA	NA	TRBJ1-3	TRBV7-9	SSSRPGSSGNTIY
NA	NA	TRBJ1-5	TRBV7-9	ASSSDNNQPQH
NA	few	TRBJ2-7	TRBV5-6	ASSLGRYYEQY
TRBD1	once	TRBJ2-1	TRBV19	ASKRGQRNEQF
NA	NA	TRBJ2-3	TRBV27	ASSSYGGGDTQY
NA	NA	TRBJ1-1	TRBV7-9	ASSFSTESTEAF
TRBD1	NA	TRBJ1-1	TRBV7-9	ASSAQPTGGEAF